This TCR beta chain was obtained from a study of post-analysis software for immune sequencing data. Study at large: Disease courses included relapsing-remitting, secondary progressive and progressive-relapsing multiple sclerosis. Study results and limitations: There was significantly lower normalized Chao1 diversity in multiple sclerosis patients than in controls. Patients showed TRBV5-6, TRBV5-1 and TRBV20-1 among 4 or 5 TRBV segments more frequent than in controls. F measure showed strong co-clustering of same-batch samples.

Presence of unique molecular identifiers characterized the TCR beta cDNA libraries. TCRdb reprocessed the PCR reads with MiXCR, giving one entry per CDR3 protein. The sample shows around 250,000 distinct CDR3 sequences, roughly a third of them seen only once. The table lists this clonotype with many counts. Its antigen is as yet unknown. CDR3 length: 15 residues. Germline V CDR1 and CDR2: MDHEN, SYDVKM. The V end lost 6 bases, the J end lost 8 bases, and 17 bases lay between the germline ends. The sample taken for sequencing was blood. The sequence derives from a girl under 18 with multiple sclerosis. This rearrangement joins TRBV28 to TRBJ1-6, with TRBD1 as a possible D gene (5 bases). In DNA, the CDR3 is TGTGCCAGCAGGCGAGGGGCCAGTAGGGATTCACCCCTCCACTTT. Residues: CASRRGASRDSPLHF.